The 17 T cell receptor beta chains below were found in one sample sequenced in a study of T-cell memory formation after mild COVID-19. TCRdb processed the 5' RACE reads anew with MiXCR; each CDR3 protein has one entry. The sample lists about 280,000 distinct CDR3 sequences; roughly 8.2% were seen once. Material for sequencing was PBMCs or a T cell subset sorted from them (not recorded which). Receptors originate from a young man who had mild COVID-19 (a few samples of this study predate the infection). Cell type and time point are not known.

This chain connects TRBV11-2 to TRBJ2-7; weak D call: TRBD1 (6 bases). This CDR3 has 15 amino acids. Trimming cost V 1 base and J 3 bases, with 13 bases left between them. Germline V gene sequence: CDR1 SGHAT, CDR2 FQNNGV. In nucleotides, the CDR3 is TGTGCCAGCAGCTTAGGTTTGGGGGCTGACTACGAGCAGTACTTC. Its protein product is CASSLGLGADYEQYF.

This clonotype was counted only a few times. The J gene is TRBJ1-2, the V gene TRBV20-1, with 7 bases aligning to TRBD1. V lost 5 bases, J lost 4 bases, and 7 bases stayed unmatched. The CDR3 has 13 amino acids. In germline, CDR1 is DFQATT, CDR2 SNEGSKA (reference sequence). CDR3: CSASPGQRYGYTF. The CDR3 coding sequence is TGCAGTGCTTCCCCGGGACAGCGCTATGGCTACACCTTC.

The chain uses TRBV20-1 and TRBJ1-2, with a weak D call TRBD1 (6 bases). This CDR3 is built from 13 residues. V lost 4 bases to trimming and J lost 4 bases, with 13 bases between them. Germline V gives CDR1 DFQATT, CDR2 SNEGSKA (reference sequence). The CDR3 nucleotides read TGCAGTGCTATAAAAGAGGACAGCTATGGCTACACCTTC. Translated, it gives CSAIKEDSYGYTF.

In its sample, this clonotype was seen a few times. This rearrangement joins TRBV15 to TRBJ1-1; tentatively, D is TRBD1 (6 bases). CDR1 and CDR2 (germline): LNHNV, YYDKDF (reference sequence). V was clipped by 7 bases and J by 0 bases, with 15 bases between them. The CDR3 runs 15 residues. CDR3 coding DNA: TGTGCCACCAACTCGAAGACAGGTTTGAACACTGAAGCTTTCTTT. It codes for CATNSKTGLNTEAFF.

There are a few counts of this clonotype. The chain links TRBV7-2 to TRBJ2-1; possibly TRBD1 or TRBD2 for D (5 bases each). The CDR3 length is 12 residues. Germline lookup yields CDR1 SGHTA and CDR2 FQGNSA. Deletions cut 8 bases from V and 7 bases from J, with 12 bases between. The CDR3 here is CASGKWGNEQFF. DNA for the CDR3: TGTGCCAGCGGAAAGTGGGGGAATGAGCAGTTCTTC. Looking up the rest from reference TRBV7-2 and TRBJ2-1 gives the full variable domain: GAGVSQSPSNKVTEKGKDVELRCDPISGHTALYWYRQSLGQGLEFLIYFQGNSAPDKSGLPSDRFSAERTGGSVSTLTIQRTQQEDSAVYLCASGKWGNEQFFGPGTRLTVL.

This clonotype appeared a few times. CDR3 nucleotide sequence: TGTGCCAGCAGCTTAGAGTCCCAGGGACAGCCCTACCCCGGGGAGCTGTTTTTT. The encoded protein is CASSLESQGQPYPGELFF. V is TRBV7-7 and J is TRBJ2-2, with 7 bases that match TRBD1. Germline trimming cut 1 base from V and 6 bases from J; bases unmatched to any gene: 14. The CDR3 consists of 18 residues. The germline V gene has CDR1 SSHAT and CDR2 FNYEAQ (reference sequence).

V is TRBV19 and J is TRBJ2-1; no clear D. V lost 6 bases, J lost 0 bases, and 12 bases lay in between. The V gene's germline CDR1 is LNHDA and CDR2 SQIVND (reference sequence). This CDR3 is 15 amino acids long. CDR3 amino acids: CASSQTISSYNEQFF. CDR3 DNA sequence: TGTGCCAGTAGCCAGACAATAAGCTCCTACAATGAGCAGTTCTTC. Supplemented by reference TRBV19 and TRBJ2-1, the full variable domain reads DGGITQSPKYLFRKEGQNVTLSCEQNLNHDAMYWYRQDPGQGLRLIYYSQIVNDFQKGDIAEGYSVSREKKESFPLTVTSAQKNPTAFYLCASSQTISSYNEQFFGPGTRLTVL.

Only one count was recorded for this clonotype. This chain connects TRBV10-2 to TRBJ2-1; the D gene is possibly TRBD1 (5 bases). Germline V gene data show CDR1 as WSHSY and CDR2 as SAAADI. The V gene lost 0 bases and the J gene lost 12 bases, with 9 bases spanning the gap. The CDR3 totals 12 residues. CDR3 residues: CASSESTGRQFF. CDR3 sequence (DNA): TGCGCCAGCAGTGAGTCTACAGGTCGGCAGTTCTTC.

This clonotype was seen a few times. V and J are TRBV15 and TRBJ2-3, with D perhaps TRBD2 (5 bases). The germline gives CDR1 LNHNV, CDR2 YYDKDF (reference sequence). The CDR3 totals 14 residues. Trimming stripped 5 bases from V and 4 bases from J, with 13 bases between. The DNA for the CDR3 is TGTGCCACCAGCTCGATACGTAGCGCAGATACGCAGTATTTT. Translated, it gives CATSSIRSADTQYF.

This clonotype was seen many times. The DNA for the CDR3 is TGTGCCAGCAGCCCGACAGGGTGGGGGGGAGATACGCAGTATTTT. As protein: CASSPTGWGGDTQYF. This sequence joins TRBV4-2 and TRBJ2-3; the D gene could be TRBD1 or TRBD2 (7 bases each). The germline V gene has CDR1 LGHNA and CDR2 YNFKEQ. This CDR3 has 15 amino acids. V lost 4 bases and J lost 5, with 16 bases in between.

The chain joins TRBV10-3 to TRBJ2-6, with 7 bases aligning to TRBD1. V lost 7 bases and J lost 2; bases outside the gene matches: 2. Germline V gene sequence: CDR1 ENHRY, CDR2 SYGVKD. This CDR3 region has 14 residues. CDR3 in amino acids: CAITGTAGANVLTF. The CDR3, as DNA: TGTGCCATCACCGGGACAGCTGGGGCCAACGTCCTGACTTTC.

The rearrangement joins TRBV19 to TRBJ2-7; 8 nucleotides align to TRBD1. The CDR3 totals 14 residues. Germline V gene lookup returns CDR1 LNHDA and CDR2 SQIVND (reference sequence). The ends lost 2 bases at V and 6 bases at J; junction bases unmatched: 6. Here the CDR3 reads CASSISRGPFEQYV. CDR3 nucleotides: TGTGCCAGTAGTATATCCAGGGGGCCATTCGAGCAGTACGTC.

The V gene is TRBV4-3, the J gene TRBJ1-1; D gene ambiguous. V lost 3 bases to trimming and J lost 1 base, with 6 bases between them. The CDR3 spans 13 residues. Looked up from germline, CDR1 is LGHNA and CDR2 is YSLEER. The CDR3 DNA sequence: TGCGCCAGCAGCCATAGGTGGAACACTGAAGCTTTCTTT. This codes for CASSHRWNTEAFF.

This clonotype showed up many times. The chain has TRBV12-3 or TRBV12-4 and TRBJ2-1; 13 bases match TRBD2. The CDR3 extends over 16 amino acids. The ends lost 6 bases at V and 9 bases at J; junction bases unmatched: 11. The CDR3 nucleotides are TGTGCCAGCAGCCACGGGACTAGCGGGGTATTGGGTGAGCAGTTCTTC. As protein: CASSHGTSGVLGEQFF.

This clonotype was detected a few times. The chain links TRBV6-4 to TRBJ2-7; the match to TRBD1 covers 7 bases. V trimming: 2 bases; J trimming: 1 base; junction bases outside the gene matches: 2. This CDR3 region has 14 residues. Germline V lookup: CDR1 MRHNA, CDR2 SNTAGT. The CDR3 DNA reads as TGTGCCAGCAGTGACGGGGACAGATCCTACGAGCAGTACGTC. Residues: CASSDGDRSYEQYV.

There are many counts of this clonotype. This rearrangement joins TRBV20-1 to TRBJ1-4; D is unresolved. V lost 3 bases, J lost 0 bases, and 11 bases lay in between. The CDR3 is 15 residues long. From germline, CDR1 is DFQATT and CDR2 SNEGSKA (reference sequence). CDR3 loop: CSASETLATNEKLFF. In DNA form, the CDR3 reads TGCAGTGCTAGCGAGACACTCGCAACTAATGAAAAACTGTTTTTT.

There are a few counts of this clonotype. This rearrangement joins TRBV10-1 to TRBJ1-2; D is unclear. Germline V gene lookup returns CDR1 WNHNN and CDR2 SYGVQD (reference sequence). Trimming removed 0 bases from V and 7 bases from J, with 9 bases in between. The CDR3 has 13 amino acids. In DNA form, the CDR3 reads TGCGCCAGCAGTGAGTCGATACTGGGTGGCTACACCTTC. This gives the protein CASSESILGGYTF.